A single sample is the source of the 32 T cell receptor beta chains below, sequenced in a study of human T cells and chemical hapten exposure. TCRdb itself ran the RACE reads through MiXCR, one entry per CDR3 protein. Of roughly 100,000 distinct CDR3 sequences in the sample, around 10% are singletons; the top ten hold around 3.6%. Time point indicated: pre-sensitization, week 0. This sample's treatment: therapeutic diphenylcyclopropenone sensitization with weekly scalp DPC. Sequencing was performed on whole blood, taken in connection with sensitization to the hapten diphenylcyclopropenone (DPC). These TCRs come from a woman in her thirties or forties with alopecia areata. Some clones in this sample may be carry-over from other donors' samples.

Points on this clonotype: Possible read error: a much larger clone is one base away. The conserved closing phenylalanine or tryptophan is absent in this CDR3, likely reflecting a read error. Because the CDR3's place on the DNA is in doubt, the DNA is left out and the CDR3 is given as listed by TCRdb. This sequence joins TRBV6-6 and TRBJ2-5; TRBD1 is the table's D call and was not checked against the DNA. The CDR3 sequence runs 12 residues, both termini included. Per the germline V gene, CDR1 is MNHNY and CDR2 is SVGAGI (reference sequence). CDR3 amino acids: CATSYMDRVLRL.

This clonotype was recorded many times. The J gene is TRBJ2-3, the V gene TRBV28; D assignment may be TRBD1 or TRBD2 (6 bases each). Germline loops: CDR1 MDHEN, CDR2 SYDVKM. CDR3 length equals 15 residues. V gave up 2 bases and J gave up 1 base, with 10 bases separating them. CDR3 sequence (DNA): TGTGCCAGCAGTTTAAGGGGGGCAGGCACAGATACGCAGTATTTT. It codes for CASSLRGAGTDTQYF.

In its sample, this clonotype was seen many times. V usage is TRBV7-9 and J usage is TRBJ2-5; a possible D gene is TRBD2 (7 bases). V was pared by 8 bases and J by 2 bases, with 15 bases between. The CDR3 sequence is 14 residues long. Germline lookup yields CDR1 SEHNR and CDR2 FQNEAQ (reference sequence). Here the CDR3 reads CASYGGAGQETQYF. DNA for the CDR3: TGTGCCAGCTATGGGGGGGCAGGGCAAGAGACCCAGTACTTC.

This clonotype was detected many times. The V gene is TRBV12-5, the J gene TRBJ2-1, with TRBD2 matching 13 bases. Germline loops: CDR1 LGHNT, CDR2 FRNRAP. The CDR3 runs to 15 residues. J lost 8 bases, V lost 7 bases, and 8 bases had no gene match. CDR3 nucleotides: TGTGCTAGTGCCGGGGGACTAGCGGGGTTCGATGAGCAGTTCTTC. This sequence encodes CASAGGLAGFDEQFF.

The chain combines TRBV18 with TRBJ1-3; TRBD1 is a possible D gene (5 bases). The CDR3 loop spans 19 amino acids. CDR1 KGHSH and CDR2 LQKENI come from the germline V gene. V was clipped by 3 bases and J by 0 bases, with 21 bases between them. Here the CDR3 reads CASSPFPAGTASSGNTIYF. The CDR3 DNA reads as TGTGCCAGCTCACCTTTTCCAGCCGGGACGGCGAGCTCTGGAAACACCATATATTTT.

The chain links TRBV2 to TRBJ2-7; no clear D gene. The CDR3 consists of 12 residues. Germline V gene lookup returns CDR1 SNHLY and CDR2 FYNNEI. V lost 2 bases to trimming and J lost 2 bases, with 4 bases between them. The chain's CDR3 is CASSEKAYEQYF. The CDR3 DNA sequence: TGTGCCAGCAGTGAAAAGGCCTACGAGCAGTACTTC.

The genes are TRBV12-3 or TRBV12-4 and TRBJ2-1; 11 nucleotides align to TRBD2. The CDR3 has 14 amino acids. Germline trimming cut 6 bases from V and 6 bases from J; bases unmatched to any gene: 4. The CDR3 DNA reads TGTGCCAGCAGGACAGGACTAGCGGGCAATGAGCAGTTCTTC. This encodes CASRTGLAGNEQFF.

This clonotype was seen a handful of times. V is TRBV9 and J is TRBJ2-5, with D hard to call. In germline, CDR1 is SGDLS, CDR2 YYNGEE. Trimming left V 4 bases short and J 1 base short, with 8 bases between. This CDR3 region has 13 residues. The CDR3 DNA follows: TGTGCCAGCAGCCCGGACCTCCAAGAGACCCAGTACTTC. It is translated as CASSPDLQETQYF.

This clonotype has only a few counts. The CDR3 DNA is TGTGCCAGCAGTGGTGACACGTCATATACCACAGATACGCAGTATTTT. Translation gives CASSGDTSYTTDTQYF. V and J are TRBV28 and TRBJ2-3; D is unresolved. Trimming pared 5 bases from V and 2 bases from J, leaving 17 bases between. The CDR3 loop spans 16 amino acids. Per germline, CDR1 MDHEN and CDR2 SYDVKM. Variable domain in full (rest from reference TRBV28 and TRBJ2-3): DVKVTQSSRYLVKRTGEKVFLECVQDMDHENMFWYRQDPGLGLRLIYFSYDVKMKEKGDIPEGYSVSREKKERFSLILESASTNQTSMYLCASSGDTSYTTDTQYFGPGTRLTVL.

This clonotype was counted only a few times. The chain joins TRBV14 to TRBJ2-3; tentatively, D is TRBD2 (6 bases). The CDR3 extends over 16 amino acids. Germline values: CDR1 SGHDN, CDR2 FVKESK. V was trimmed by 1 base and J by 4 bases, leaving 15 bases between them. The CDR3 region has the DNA TGTGCCAGCAGCCAAGTTGCGGGGATAAGCGCAGATACGCAGTATTTT. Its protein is CASSQVAGISADTQYF.

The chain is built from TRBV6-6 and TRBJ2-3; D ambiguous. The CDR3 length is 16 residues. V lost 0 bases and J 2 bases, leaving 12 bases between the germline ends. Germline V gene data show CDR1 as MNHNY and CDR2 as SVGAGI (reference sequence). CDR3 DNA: TGTGCCAGCAGTTACTCAGCTGGTACCGTCACAGATACGCAGTATTTT. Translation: CASSYSAGTVTDTQYF.

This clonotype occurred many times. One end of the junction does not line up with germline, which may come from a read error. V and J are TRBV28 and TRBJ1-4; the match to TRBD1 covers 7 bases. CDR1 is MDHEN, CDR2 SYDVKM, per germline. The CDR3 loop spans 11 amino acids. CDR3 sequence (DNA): TGTGCCAGCAGTTTGACAGGGTTGTCCTATTTT. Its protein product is CASSLTGLSYF.

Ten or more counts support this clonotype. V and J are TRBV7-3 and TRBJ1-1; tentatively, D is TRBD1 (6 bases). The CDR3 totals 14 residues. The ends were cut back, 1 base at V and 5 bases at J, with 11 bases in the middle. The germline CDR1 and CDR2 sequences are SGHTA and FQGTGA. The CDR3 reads CASSLRSRGTEAFF. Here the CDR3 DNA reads TGTGCCAGCAGCTTAAGATCCAGGGGAACTGAAGCTTTCTTT.

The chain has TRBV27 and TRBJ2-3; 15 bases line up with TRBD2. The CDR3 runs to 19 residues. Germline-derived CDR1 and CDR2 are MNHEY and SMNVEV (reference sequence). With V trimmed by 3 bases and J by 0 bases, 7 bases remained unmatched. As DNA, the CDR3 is TGTGCCAGCAGTTTTCTTGGACTAGCGGGGGGGCCTAGCACAGATACGCAGTATTTT. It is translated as CASSFLGLAGGPSTDTQYF.

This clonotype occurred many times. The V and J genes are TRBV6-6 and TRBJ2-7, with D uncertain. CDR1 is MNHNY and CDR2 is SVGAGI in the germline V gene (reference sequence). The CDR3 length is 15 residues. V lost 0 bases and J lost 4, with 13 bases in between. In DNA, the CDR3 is TGTGCCAGCAGTTACTCGTCAGCCCAAGAGTACGAGCAGTACTTC. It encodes CASSYSSAQEYEQYF.

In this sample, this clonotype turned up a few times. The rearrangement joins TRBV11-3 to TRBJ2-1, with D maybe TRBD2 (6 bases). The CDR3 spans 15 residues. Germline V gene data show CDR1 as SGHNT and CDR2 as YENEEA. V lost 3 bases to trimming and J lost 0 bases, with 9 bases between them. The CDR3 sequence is CASSLDYSSYNEQFF. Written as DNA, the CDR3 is TGTGCCAGCAGCTTGGACTACAGCTCCTACAATGAGCAGTTCTTC.

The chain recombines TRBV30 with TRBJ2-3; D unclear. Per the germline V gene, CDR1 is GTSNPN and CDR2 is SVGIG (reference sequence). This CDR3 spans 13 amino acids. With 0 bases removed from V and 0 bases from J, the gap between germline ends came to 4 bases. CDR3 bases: TGTGCCTGGAGTGTACAAAGCACAGATACGCAGTATTTT. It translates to CAWSVQSTDTQYF.

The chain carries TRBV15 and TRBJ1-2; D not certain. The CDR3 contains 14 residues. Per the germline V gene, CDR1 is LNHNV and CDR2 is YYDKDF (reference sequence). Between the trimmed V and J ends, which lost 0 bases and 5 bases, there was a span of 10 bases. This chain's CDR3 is CATSRDRAGYGYTF. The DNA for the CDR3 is TGTGCCACCAGCAGAGATCGGGCAGGATATGGCTACACCTTC.

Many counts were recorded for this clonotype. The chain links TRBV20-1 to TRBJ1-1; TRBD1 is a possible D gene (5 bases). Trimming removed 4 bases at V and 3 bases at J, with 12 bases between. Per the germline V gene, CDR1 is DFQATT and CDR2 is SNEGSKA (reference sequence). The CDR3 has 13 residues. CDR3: CSATQGRHTEAFF. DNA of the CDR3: TGCAGTGCTACTCAGGGACGTCACACTGAAGCTTTCTTT.

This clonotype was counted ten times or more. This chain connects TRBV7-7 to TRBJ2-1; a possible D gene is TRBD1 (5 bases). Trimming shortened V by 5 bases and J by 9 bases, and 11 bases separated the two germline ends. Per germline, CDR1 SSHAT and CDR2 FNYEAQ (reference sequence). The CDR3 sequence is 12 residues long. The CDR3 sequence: CASSLSRGEQFF. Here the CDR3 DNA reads TGTGCCAGCAGCCTATCTAGGGGTGAGCAGTTCTTC.

CDR3 sequence reads: CASSEGDSTDTQYF. CDR3 sequence (DNA): TGTGCCAGCAGTGAAGGGGACAGCACAGATACGCAGTATTTT. This rearrangement joins TRBV6-2 or TRBV6-3 to TRBJ2-3; D is possibly TRBD1 or TRBD2 (5 bases each). The CDR3 spans 14 residues. V lost 5 bases, J lost 0 bases, and 9 bases lay in between. The V gene's germline CDR1 is MNHEY and CDR2 SVGEGT.

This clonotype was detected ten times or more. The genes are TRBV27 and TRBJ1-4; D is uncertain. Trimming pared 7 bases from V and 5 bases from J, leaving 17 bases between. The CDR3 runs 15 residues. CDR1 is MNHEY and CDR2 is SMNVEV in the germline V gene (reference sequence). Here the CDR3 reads CASTDLPRINEKLFF. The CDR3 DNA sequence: TGTGCCAGCACGGACCTACCACGGATAAATGAAAAACTGTTTTTT.

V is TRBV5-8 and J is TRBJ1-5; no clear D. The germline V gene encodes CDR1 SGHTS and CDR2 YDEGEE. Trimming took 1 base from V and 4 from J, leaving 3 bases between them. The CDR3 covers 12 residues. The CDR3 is CASSLLNQPQHF. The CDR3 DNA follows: TGTGCCAGCAGCTTGCTAAATCAGCCCCAGCATTTT.

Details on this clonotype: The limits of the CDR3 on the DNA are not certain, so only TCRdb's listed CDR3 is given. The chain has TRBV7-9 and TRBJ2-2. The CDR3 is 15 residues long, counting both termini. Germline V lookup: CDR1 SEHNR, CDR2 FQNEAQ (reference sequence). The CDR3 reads CASARAANTGELFFF.

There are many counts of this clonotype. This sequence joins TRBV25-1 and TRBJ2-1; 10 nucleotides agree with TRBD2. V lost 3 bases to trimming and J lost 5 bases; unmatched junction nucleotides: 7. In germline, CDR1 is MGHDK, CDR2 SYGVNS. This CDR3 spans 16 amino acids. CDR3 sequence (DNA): TGTGCCAGCAGTGACTTGGGAGCGGGGGGGCACAATGAGCAGTTCTTC. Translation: CASSDLGAGGHNEQFF.

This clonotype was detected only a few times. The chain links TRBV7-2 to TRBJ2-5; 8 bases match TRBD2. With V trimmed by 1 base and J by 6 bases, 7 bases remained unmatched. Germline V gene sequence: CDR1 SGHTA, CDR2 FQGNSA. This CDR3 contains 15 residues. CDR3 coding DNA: TGTGCCAGCAGCTTAGAGGCGGGGGGAAAAAAGACCCAGTACTTC. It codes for CASSLEAGGKKTQYF.

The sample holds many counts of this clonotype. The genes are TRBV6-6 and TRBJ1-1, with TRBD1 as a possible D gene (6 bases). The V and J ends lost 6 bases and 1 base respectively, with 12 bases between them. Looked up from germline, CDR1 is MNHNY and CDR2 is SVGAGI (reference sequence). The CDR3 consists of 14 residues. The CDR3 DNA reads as TGTGCCAGCAGGCAAACAGGGACGAACACTGAAGCTTTCTTT. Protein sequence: CASRQTGTNTEAFF.

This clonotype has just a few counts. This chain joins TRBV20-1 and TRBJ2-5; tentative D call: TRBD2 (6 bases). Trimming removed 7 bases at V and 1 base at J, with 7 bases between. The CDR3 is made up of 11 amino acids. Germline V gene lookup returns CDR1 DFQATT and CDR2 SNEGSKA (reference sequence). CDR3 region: CSGRGQETQYF. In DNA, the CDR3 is TGCAGTGGGCGGGGCCAAGAGACCCAGTACTTC.

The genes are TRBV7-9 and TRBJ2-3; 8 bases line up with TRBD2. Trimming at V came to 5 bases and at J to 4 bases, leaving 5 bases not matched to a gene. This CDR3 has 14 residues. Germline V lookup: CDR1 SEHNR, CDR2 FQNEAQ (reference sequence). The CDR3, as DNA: TGTGCCAGCAGCCCCCCAGCGGGGGCAGATACGCAGTATTTT. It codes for CASSPPAGADTQYF.

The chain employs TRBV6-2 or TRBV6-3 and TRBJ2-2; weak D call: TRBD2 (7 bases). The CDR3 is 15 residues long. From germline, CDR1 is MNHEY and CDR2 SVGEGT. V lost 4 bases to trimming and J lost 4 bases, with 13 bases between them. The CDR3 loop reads CASSWGGQVTGELFF. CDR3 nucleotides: TGTGCCAGCAGTTGGGGGGGACAAGTCACCGGGGAGCTGTTTTTT.

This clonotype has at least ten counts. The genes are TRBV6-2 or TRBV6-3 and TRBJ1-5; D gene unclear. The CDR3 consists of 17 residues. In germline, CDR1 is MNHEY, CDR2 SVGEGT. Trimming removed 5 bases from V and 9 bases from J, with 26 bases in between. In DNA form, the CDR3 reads TGTGCCAGCAGTGAACTTGCCATGGGTGGCCATGAGAGGCCCCAGCATTTT. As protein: CASSELAMGGHERPQHF.

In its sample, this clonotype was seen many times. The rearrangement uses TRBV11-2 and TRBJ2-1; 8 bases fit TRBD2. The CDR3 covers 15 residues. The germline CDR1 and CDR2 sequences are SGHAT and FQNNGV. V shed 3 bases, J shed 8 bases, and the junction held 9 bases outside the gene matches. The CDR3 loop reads CASSLERGLGDEQFF. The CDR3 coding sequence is TGTGCCAGCAGCTTGGAGCGGGGGCTCGGCGATGAGCAGTTCTTC.